Each of the 21 T cell receptor beta chains below was sequenced from the same sample in a study of shared clonotypes between healthy human individuals. TCRdb's table, derived via immunoSEQ multiplex PCR, lists solely in-frame clones and lacks some. Among over 2 million clones listed, about 94% were seen once. As defined, naive CD8 cells were CD45RO-negative and positively selected for CCR7, with terminally differentiated effector memory CD45RA+ cells excluded. Sample: naive CD8+ T cells sorted from blood. The source is a man younger than 35 in good health.

The chain has TRBV7-9 and TRBJ2-3, with TRBD2 matching over 11 bases. This CDR3 is 14 amino acids long. The trim removed 5 bases at V and 6 bases at J, leaving 4 bases unmatched. The germline CDR1 and CDR2 sequences are SEHNR and FQNEAQ (reference sequence). The CDR3 sequence is CASSETSGEDTQYF. CDR3 coding DNA: TGTGCCAGCAGCGAGACTAGCGGGGAGGATACGCAGTATTTT.

V and J are TRBV11-2 and TRBJ2-7; D may be TRBD2 (7 bases). The germline gives CDR1 SGHAT, CDR2 FQNNGV. The CDR3 runs 15 residues. V gave up 5 bases and J gave up 0 bases, with 14 bases separating them. Here the CDR3 reads CASSRGGGSSYEQYF. The CDR3 region has the DNA TGTGCCAGCAGCAGGGGGGGTGGCAGCTCCTACGAGCAGTACTTC.

The chain carries TRBV9 and TRBJ1-4; a possible D gene is TRBD1 (6 bases). The V gene lost 1 base and the J gene lost 6 bases, with 16 bases spanning the gap. The germline V gene has CDR1 SGDLS and CDR2 YYNGEE. The length of the CDR3 is 16 residues. CDR3 sequence (DNA): TGTGCCAGCAGCGTACCCGCCCAGGGGAGAGATGAAAAACTGTTTTTT. This codes for CASSVPAQGRDEKLFF.

The V call is TRBV7-6, the J call TRBJ1-5; tentatively, D is TRBD1 (6 bases). Germline V gene sequence: CDR1 SGHVS, CDR2 FNYEAQ. The CDR3 covers 14 residues. Between the trimmed V and J ends, which lost 1 base and 6 bases, there was a span of 10 bases. CDR3 coding DNA: TGTGCCAGCAGCTTAGAGGGGGGCGGTCAGCCCCAGCATTTT. It is translated as CASSLEGGGQPQHF.

The chain employs TRBV19 and TRBJ1-2; 8 bases line up with TRBD1. CDR1 is LNHDA and CDR2 is SQIVND in the germline V gene (reference sequence). The junction had 12 bases not matched to a gene; V was cut back by 5 bases and J by 4 bases. The CDR3 spans 16 residues. CDR3 sequence (DNA): TGTGCCAGTAGTGCCCATCGGACAGGGCCCACCTATGGCTACACCTTC. Translating it yields CASSAHRTGPTYGYTF.

CDR3 nucleotides: TGTGCCAGCCTGAGGAACACTGAAGCTTTCTTT. This sequence encodes CASLRNTEAFF. The rearrangement uses TRBV2 and TRBJ1-1, with D unclear. The V and J ends lost 8 bases and 1 base respectively, with 5 bases between them. This CDR3 is built from 11 residues. Germline V CDR1 and CDR2: SNHLY, FYNNEI.

The genes are TRBV7-9 and TRBJ2-2, with D perhaps assigned TRBD1 or TRBD2 (6 bases each). V lost 4 bases and J lost 0, with 15 bases in between. This CDR3 contains 17 residues. The germline V gene encodes CDR1 SEHNR and CDR2 FQNEAQ (reference sequence). This chain's CDR3 is CASSSRGTPANTGELFF. CDR3 bases: TGTGCCAGCAGCTCCCGGGGGACACCTGCGAACACCGGGGAGCTGTTTTTT.

This clone showed up just once. This chain connects TRBV9 to TRBJ1-3, with D possibly TRBD1 on 6 matching bases. The CDR3 runs 13 residues. Between the trimmed V and J ends, which lost 3 bases and 7 bases, there was a span of 11 bases. Per the germline V gene, CDR1 is SGDLS and CDR2 is YYNGEE. The CDR3 DNA is TGTGCCAGCAGCGCTCCGGACAGCAACACCATATATTTT. Its protein product is CASSAPDSNTIYF.

The CDR3 spells CASSESRNTGELFF. The CDR3 region has the DNA TGCGCCAGCAGTGAGTCCAGGAACACCGGGGAGCTGTTTTTT. J is TRBJ2-2 and V is TRBV10-2; D remains unclear. Germline V gene lookup returns CDR1 WSHSY and CDR2 SAAADI. The CDR3 spans 14 residues. V was pared by 0 bases and J by 1 base, with 3 bases between.

The J gene is TRBJ2-7, the V gene TRBV7-8; no firm D call. The length of the CDR3 is 15 residues. Trimming shortened V by 1 base and J by 7 bases, and 17 bases separated the two germline ends. CDR1 is SGHVS, CDR2 FQNEAQ, per germline. CDR3 coding DNA: TGTGCCAGCAGCTTAGTAGCTCAGGACCCTTGGGAGCAGTACTTC. Translating it yields CASSLVAQDPWEQYF.

This chain links TRBV5-4 with TRBJ2-7; no clear D. CDR1 is SGHNT and CDR2 is YYREEE in the germline V gene (reference sequence). V was trimmed by 4 bases and J by 7 bases, leaving 12 bases between them. The CDR3 is 12 residues long. Written as DNA, the CDR3 is TGTGCCAGCAGCGACCACAAACAGGAGCAGTACTTC. It is translated as CASSDHKQEQYF.

V gene TRBV4-1 combines with J gene TRBJ1-2; 10 nucleotides align to TRBD1. The CDR3 loop spans 15 amino acids. The germline V gene has CDR1 MGHRA and CDR2 YSYEKL. The J segment lost 5 bases and the V segment lost 2 bases, leaving 5 bases of the junction unmatched. The CDR3 DNA follows: TGCGCCAGCAGCCAATCCCCGGGACAGGGGTATGGCTACACCTTC. Translating it yields CASSQSPGQGYGYTF.

The gene calls are TRBV27 and TRBJ2-6; D unresolved. The CDR3 sequence is 14 residues long. Trimming removed 3 bases from V and 3 bases from J, with 6 bases in between. Germline V gene sequence: CDR1 MNHEY, CDR2 SMNVEV (reference sequence). The CDR3 coding sequence is TGTGCCAGCAGTTTTGGTCTTGGGGCCAACGTCCTGACTTTC. This encodes CASSFGLGANVLTF.

V and J are TRBV5-4 and TRBJ2-3; TRBD2 aligns across 7 bases. Trimming at V came to 1 base and at J to 3 bases, leaving 11 bases not matched to a gene. This CDR3 contains 17 residues. Germline lookup yields CDR1 SGHNT and CDR2 YYREEE (reference sequence). The CDR3 loop reads CASSLSNSGGLTDTQYF. The CDR3 bases are TGTGCCAGCAGCTTGTCTAACTCGGGGGGTCTTACAGATACGCAGTATTTT. Full variable domain (rest looked up from reference TRBV5-4 and TRBJ2-3): ETGVTQSPTHLIKTRGQQVTLRCSSQSGHNTVSWYQQALGQGPQFIFQYYREEENGRGNFPPRFSGLQFPNYSSELNVNALELDDSALYLCASSLSNSGGLTDTQYFGPGTRLTVL.

The rearrangement links TRBV30 to TRBJ2-7; no clear D gene. Germline V lookup: CDR1 GTSNPN, CDR2 SVGIG (reference sequence). With 0 bases removed from V and 0 bases from J, the gap between germline ends came to 15 bases. The CDR3 sequence is 16 residues long. CDR3: CAWSVPPGRSSYEQYF. The CDR3 DNA sequence: TGTGCCTGGAGTGTACCCCCAGGCAGGAGCTCCTACGAGCAGTACTTC.

The rearrangement links TRBV19 to TRBJ2-7, with a possible D match to TRBD2 (6 bases). Trimming removed 6 bases from V and 5 bases from J, with 11 bases in between. This CDR3 spans 12 amino acids. The germline CDR1 and CDR2 sequences are LNHDA and SQIVND (reference sequence). CDR3 amino acids: CASSGSGDEQYF. The DNA of the CDR3 is TGTGCCAGTAGCGGGAGTGGCGACGAGCAGTACTTC. The variable domain in full, completed from reference TRBV19 and TRBJ2-7, reads DGGITQSPKYLFRKEGQNVTLSCEQNLNHDAMYWYRQDPGQGLRLIYYSQIVNDFQKGDIAEGYSVSREKKESFPLTVTSAQKNPTAFYLCASSGSGDEQYFGPGTRLTVT.

J is TRBJ1-1 and V is TRBV28, with D hard to call. V lost 3 bases and J 1 base, leaving 12 bases between the germline ends. The CDR3 has 15 amino acids. CDR1 and CDR2 from the germline V gene are MDHEN and SYDVKM. The CDR3 reads CASSFGSTPNTEAFF. CDR3 nucleotide sequence: TGTGCCAGCAGTTTCGGCAGTACACCGAACACTGAAGCTTTCTTT.

This clone showed up just a few times. The gene calls are TRBV7-8 and TRBJ2-7, with 7 positions matching TRBD2. J lost 3 bases, V lost 5 bases, and 7 bases had no gene match. Germline-derived CDR1 and CDR2 are SGHVS and FQNEAQ. CDR3 length equals 14 residues. CDR3 amino acids: CASSGSGILYEQYF. For the CDR3, the DNA is TGTGCCAGCAGCGGGAGCGGGATCCTCTACGAGCAGTACTTC.

The chain joins TRBV5-6 to TRBJ2-7, with D possibly being TRBD2 (6 bases). CDR1 is SGHDT, CDR2 YYEEEE, per germline. Between the trimmed V and J ends, which lost 3 bases and 6 bases, there was a span of 19 bases. CDR3 length equals 15 residues. Written as DNA, the CDR3 is TGTGCCAGCAGCTCCGGAAGGGCGGGGTCGCCCGAGCAGTACTTC. Amino acid sequence: CASSSGRAGSPEQYF.

This clone was observed a single time. This chain connects TRBV15 to TRBJ2-7; a possible D gene is TRBD2 (6 bases). CDR1 is LNHNV, CDR2 YYDKDF, per germline (reference sequence). Trimming pared 0 bases from V and 3 bases from J, leaving 18 bases between. This CDR3 has 17 amino acids. The CDR3 nucleotides are TGTGCCACCAGCAGAGAGATGGGGGGACCGCTACTCTACGAGCAGTACTTC. It yields the protein CATSREMGGPLLYEQYF.

The gene calls are TRBV7-9 and TRBJ2-7; tentatively, D is TRBD1 or TRBD2 (5 bases each). Trimming left V 5 bases short and J 2 bases short, with 16 bases between. The CDR3 has 15 residues. CDR1 and CDR2 (germline): SEHNR, FQNEAQ (reference sequence). The DNA for the CDR3 is TGTGCCAGCAGCCACCCGGCAGGGAGACCCTACGAGCAGTACTTC. It yields the protein CASSHPAGRPYEQYF.